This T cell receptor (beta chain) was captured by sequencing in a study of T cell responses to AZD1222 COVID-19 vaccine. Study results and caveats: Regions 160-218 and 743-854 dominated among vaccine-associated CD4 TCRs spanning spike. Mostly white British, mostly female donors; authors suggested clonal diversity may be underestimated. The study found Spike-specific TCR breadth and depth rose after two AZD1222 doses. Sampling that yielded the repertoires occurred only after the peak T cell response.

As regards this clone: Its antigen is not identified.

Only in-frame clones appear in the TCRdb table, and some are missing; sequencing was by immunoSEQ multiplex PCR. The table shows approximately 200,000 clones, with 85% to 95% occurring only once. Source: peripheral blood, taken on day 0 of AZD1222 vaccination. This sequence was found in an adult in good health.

The CDR3 sequence: CASSIELRREHEQYF. In nucleotides, the CDR3 is TGTGCCAGTAGTATAGAGCTTCGCAGGGAACACGAGCAGTACTTC. This sequence joins TRBV19 and TRBJ2-7; a possible D gene is TRBD1 (5 bases). CDR1 and CDR2 from the germline V gene are LNHDA and SQIVND (reference sequence). This CDR3 contains 15 residues. V was cut by 0 bases and J by 5 bases, with 14 bases left in between.